This T cell receptor (beta chain) originates from a study of control samples from healthy donors and cancer patients. The assay was immunoSEQ multiplex PCR, and TCRdb's table has in-frame clones only and misses some. The sample has about 150,000 clones, about 93% seen once. The CDR3 sequence is 13 residues long. Trimming shortened V by 6 bases and J by 11 bases, and 17 bases separated the two germline ends. The chain uses TRBV12-3 or TRBV12-4 and TRBJ1-5, with TRBD1 as a possible D gene (5 bases). Specimen: blood. The TCR was taken from a man over 45 in good health. The CDR3 sequence is CASRGRDQQSQHF. DNA for the CDR3: TGTGCCAGCAGGGGCCGGGACCAGCAGTCCCAGCATTTT.